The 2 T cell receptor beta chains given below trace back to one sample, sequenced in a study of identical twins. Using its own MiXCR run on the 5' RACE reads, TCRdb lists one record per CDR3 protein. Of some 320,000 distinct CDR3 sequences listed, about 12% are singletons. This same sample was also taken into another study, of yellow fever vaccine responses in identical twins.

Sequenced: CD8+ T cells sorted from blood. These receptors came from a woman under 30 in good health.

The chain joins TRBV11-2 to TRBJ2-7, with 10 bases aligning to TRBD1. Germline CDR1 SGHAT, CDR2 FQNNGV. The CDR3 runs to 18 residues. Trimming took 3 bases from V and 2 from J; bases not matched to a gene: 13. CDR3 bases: TGTGCCAGCAGCTTTTTTGGGGACAGGGGACACCGCACCTACGAGCAGTACTTC. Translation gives CASSFFGDRGHRTYEQYF.

In DNA form, the CDR3 reads TGTGCCAGCAGCGTAGTGGGGACGGCGGAGACCCAGTACTTC. Its protein product is CASSVVGTAETQYF. This chain uses TRBV9 with TRBJ2-5; D is possibly TRBD1 or TRBD2 (5 bases each). The V gene's germline CDR1 is SGDLS and CDR2 YYNGEE. The CDR3 runs to 14 residues. The V and J ends lost 0 bases and 5 bases respectively, with 11 bases between them.